This T cell receptor (beta chain) was sequenced in a study of CD8+ T cells in alopecia areata. Findings and caveats of the study: Compared with mice, patients displayed less clear TCR sharing, possibly for HLA-related reasons.

The V and J ends lost 1 base and 2 bases, in that order; junction bases with no gene match: 3. Germline assignment: CDR1 SGHDT and CDR2 YYEEEE. The CDR3 spans 15 residues. Notes on this clone: Its target is unknown.

RNA, once extracted, was reverse transcribed into cDNA for use as the sequencing template. The protocol was immunoSEQ multiplex PCR, while the TCRdb copy is restricted to in-frame clones and leaves out a portion. The sample includes tens of thousands of clones, roughly 47% of them seen just once. This receptor was obtained from a human donor with alopecia areata. What was sequenced was NKG2D-high CD8+ T cells sorted from blood. V usage is TRBV5-6 and J usage is TRBJ1-5, with 7 bases that match TRBD1. The CDR3, as DNA: TGTGCCAGCAGCTTGCGCGACAGGGGCAATCAGCCCCAGCATTTT. It yields the protein CASSLRDRGNQPQHF.